The 9 T cell receptor beta chains below come from one sample, sequenced in a study of OX40 agonist ivuxolimab in advanced cancers. Library creation used the immunoSEQ multiplex PCR assay. TCRdb's version of the immuneACCESS table is confined to in-frame rearrangements and falls short of the full clone set. An unresolved V gene accounts for under half of the shortfall where checked; the remainder is of unknown origin. The sample records 55,000 to 75,000 clones, 70% to 90% of which are singletons. Of the sample, 0.95% to 1.5% is held by the ten largest clones. Sequenced here: CD4+ or CD8+ T cells sorted from blood, sampled in a trial of the OX40 agonist ivuxolimab. Source of these receptors: an adult with an advanced solid tumor such as melanoma, head and neck, liver or kidney cancer.

This rearrangement joins TRBV10-3 to TRBJ1-1; D is unclear. Germline V gives CDR1 ENHRY, CDR2 SYGVKD. V was clipped by 6 bases and J by 1 base, with 12 bases between them. The CDR3 length is 14 residues. The CDR3 here is CAISPDTTNTEAFF. The CDR3 bases are TGTGCCATCAGCCCTGACACAACGAACACTGAAGCTTTCTTT.

The genes are TRBV11-2 and TRBJ1-1; D gene ambiguous. The CDR3 has 14 amino acids. With 0 bases removed from V and 0 bases from J, the gap between germline ends came to 5 bases. Germline V gene data show CDR1 as SGHAT and CDR2 as FQNNGV. CDR3 protein: CASSLDWMNTEAFF. DNA for the CDR3: TGTGCCAGCAGCTTAGATTGGATGAACACTGAAGCTTTCTTT.

This clone has just one count. The V gene is TRBV2, the J gene TRBJ2-1, with TRBD2 matching 14 bases. Germline trimming cut 4 bases from V and 8 bases from J; bases unmatched to any gene: 4. CDR3 size: 15 residues. Germline V gives CDR1 SNHLY, CDR2 FYNNEI. The CDR3 region is CASSGRLAGGHEQFF. Written as DNA, the CDR3 is TGTGCCAGCAGTGGACGACTAGCGGGAGGGCATGAGCAGTTCTTC.

The chain uses TRBV7-9 and TRBJ2-3, with D perhaps matching TRBD2 (5 bases). Looked up from germline, CDR1 is SEHNR and CDR2 is FQNEAQ (reference sequence). V lost 7 bases and J lost 0, with 20 bases in between. The CDR3 runs 17 residues. CDR3 sequence (DNA): TGTGCCAGCACCTCCCGGGCTGGTGGCGGGAGCACAGATACGCAGTATTTT. Amino acid sequence: CASTSRAGGGSTDTQYF.

V usage is TRBV4-2 and J usage is TRBJ2-7; the match to TRBD2 covers 7 bases. The CDR3 consists of 16 residues. With V trimmed by 0 bases and J by 9 bases, 14 bases remained unmatched. Germline V CDR1 and CDR2: LGHNA, YNFKEQ. The CDR3 spells CASSQDTRAGELGQYF. The CDR3 coding sequence is TGTGCCAGCAGCCAAGATACTCGTGCGGGAGAATTAGGGCAGTACTTC.

The chain joins TRBV7-6 to TRBJ2-3; D remains ambiguous. The CDR3 runs to 12 residues. Looked up from germline, CDR1 is SGHVS and CDR2 is FNYEAQ. The V end was cut by 5 bases, the J end by 2 bases, with 5 bases between. DNA for the CDR3: TGTGCCAGCAGCCCTAACACAGATACGCAGTATTTT. Amino acid sequence: CASSPNTDTQYF.

J is TRBJ2-5 and V is TRBV5-1; no clear D. The V gene's germline CDR1 is SGHRS and CDR2 YFSETQ. The ends were cut back, 4 bases at V and 5 bases at J, with 15 bases in the middle. The CDR3 is 14 amino acids. Here the CDR3 reads CASSTDGPFETQYF. CDR3 nucleotides: TGCGCCAGCAGCACAGACGGGCCTTTTGAGACCCAGTACTTC.

This clone was seen a single time. The chain joins TRBV19 to TRBJ2-3; either TRBD1 or TRBD2 may fit D (5 bases each). Between the trimmed V and J ends, which lost 5 bases and 1 base, there was a span of 13 bases. CDR3 length: 15 amino acids. Germline CDR1 reads LNHDA; CDR2 reads SQIVND (reference sequence). The CDR3 sequence: CASSPWDGRTDTQYF. CDR3 nucleotides: TGTGCCAGTAGTCCCTGGGACGGCCGCACAGATACGCAGTATTTT.

V and J are TRBV7-9 and TRBJ2-5; 12 bases are a match to TRBD1. In germline, CDR1 is SEHNR, CDR2 FQNEAQ (reference sequence). CDR3 size: 15 residues. V was clipped by 4 bases and J by 11 bases; unmatched bases: 11. CDR3 coding DNA: TGTGCCAGCAGCTCCGGGACAGGGGGCGCGGGAGAGCAGTACTTC. Amino acids: CASSSGTGGAGEQYF. Based on the CDR3 plus reference TRBV7-9 and TRBJ2-5, the full variable domain is DTGVSQNPRHKITKRGQNVTFRCDPISEHNRLYWYRQTLGQGPEFLTYFQNEAQLEKSRLLSDRFSAERPKGSFSTLEIQRTEQGDSAMYLCASSSGTGGAGEQYFGPGTRLLVL.